Listed below are T cell receptor beta chains from one sample, sequenced in a study of shared clonotypes between healthy human individuals. Generated by immunoSEQ multiplex PCR, the TCRdb table keeps only in-frame clones and is missing some. Of roughly 1.4 million clones listed, 98% are singletons. The sequenced sample consisted of naive CD4+ T cells sorted from blood. The receptors were sampled from a man younger than 40 in good health. Both conserved end residues are part of each CDR3. Fields, in order: D gene, V gene, clone size, J gene, CDR3 protein, CDR3 DNA. D genes are given only for firm matches. Size is stated for part of the rows, as once, few or many counts, or as a class when the clone is expanded.

-	TRBV28	-	TRBJ1-1	CASSPRGAGKPEAFF	TGTGCCAGCAGCCCCCGGGGGGCGGGGAAGCCTGAAGCTTTCTTT
TRBD1	TRBV5-5	once	TRBJ2-3	CASSITPGQGGLRADTQYF	TGTGCCAGCAGCATAACTCCGGGACAGGGGGGACTTAGGGCAGATACGCAGTATTTT
-	TRBV29-1	-	TRBJ1-1	CSVWGRTEAFF	TGCAGCGTTTGGGGTCGGACTGAAGCTTTCTTT
-	TRBV18	once	TRBJ2-2	CASSPRLGALSGELFF	TGTGCCAGCTCACCACGGTTGGGGGCCCTCTCCGGGGAGCTGTTTTTT
TRBD2	TRBV25-1	-	TRBJ2-3	CASSVAGGRTDTQYF	TGTGCCAGCAGTGTAGCGGGAGGCCGCACAGATACGCAGTATTTT
-	TRBV27	-	TRBJ1-5	CASSLSRDGQPQHF	TGTGCCAGCAGTTTATCAAGGGACGGTCAGCCCCAGCATTTT
-	TRBV2	-	TRBJ1-1	CASSRGEMNTEAFF	TGTGCCAGCAGCCGCGGAGAGATGAACACTGAAGCTTTCTTT
-	TRBV29-1	-	TRBJ2-1	CSVDATGIYNEQFF	TGCAGCGTTGACGCTACCGGGATCTACAATGAGCAGTTCTTC
-	TRBV6-1	-	TRBJ2-1	CASSEIGGSPLYNEQFF	TGTGCCAGCAGTGAAATTGGTGGGTCGCCCCTTTACAATGAGCAGTTCTTC
TRBD1	TRBV5-6	-	TRBJ2-3	CASSLAGGFVDTQYF	TGTGCCAGCAGCTTGGCAGGGGGCTTTGTAGATACGCAGTATTTT
-	TRBV6-1	-	TRBJ1-5	CASSGETGFGNQPQHF	TGTGCCAGCAGTGGGGAGACAGGTTTCGGGAATCAGCCCCAGCATTTT
TRBD1	TRBV6-5	-	TRBJ2-3	CASSWDRRTQYF	TGTGCCAGCAGTTGGGACAGGCGAACGCAGTATTTT
-	TRBV9	-	TRBJ2-5	CASSFRGANQETQYF	TGTGCCAGCAGCTTCCGGGGGGCGAACCAAGAGACCCAGTACTTC
-	TRBV4-1	-	TRBJ2-7	CASSRIQISYEQYF	TGCGCCAGCAGTAGGATCCAAATAAGCTACGAGCAGTACTTC
-	TRBV2	-	TRBJ2-2	CASSPPRQVGGELFF	TGTGCCAGCAGTCCCCCGAGACAGGTGGGCGGGGAGCTGTTTTTT
-	TRBV5-6	once	TRBJ1-2	CASSSRGANYGYTF	TGTGCCAGCAGCTCAAGGGGAGCTAACTATGGCTACACCTTC
-	TRBV14	-	TRBJ2-7	CASSQDGRGSTYEQYF	TGTGCCAGCAGCCAAGATGGACGGGGATCAACTTACGAGCAGTACTTC
TRBD2	TRBV5-1	-	TRBJ2-7	CASSWGLAGALYEQYF	TGCGCCAGCAGCTGGGGACTAGCGGGAGCTCTCTACGAGCAGTACTTC
-	TRBV2	-	TRBJ1-1	CASSVSGETEAFF	TGTGCCAGCAGTGTCTCAGGGGAAACTGAAGCTTTCTTT
-	TRBV7-3	once	TRBJ2-5	CASSLSGSWAETQYF	TGTGCCAGCAGCCTGAGCGGCAGTTGGGCAGAGACCCAGTACTTC
-	TRBV5-1	-	TRBJ2-3	CASTEWAGISDTQYF	TGCGCCAGCACCGAGTGGGCAGGGATATCAGATACGCAGTATTTT
-	TRBV9	-	TRBJ2-5	CASSVPGQETQYF	TGTGCCAGCAGCGTCCCAGGCCAAGAGACCCAGTACTTC
TRBD2	TRBV6-5	once	TRBJ2-7	CASSYLSGGQNEQYF	TGTGCCAGCAGTTACTTATCGGGAGGGCAGAACGAGCAGTACTTC
TRBD1	TRBV2	-	TRBJ2-2	CASITGARHGELFF	TGTGCCAGCATAACAGGGGCGAGGCACGGGGAGCTGTTTTTT
-	TRBV10-3	-	TRBJ2-7	CAISDGPHQYF	TGTGCCATCAGTGATGGCCCCCACCAGTACTTC
TRBD2	TRBV13	-	TRBJ2-7	CASSLRSGAAYEQYF	TGTGCCAGCAGCTTACGTAGCGGGGCTGCCTACGAGCAGTACTTC
TRBD2	TRBV7-8	-	TRBJ2-1	CASSPRSSGSSYNEQFF	TGTGCCAGCAGCCCACGGTCTAGCGGGAGTTCCTACAATGAGCAGTTCTTC
-	TRBV5-1	-	TRBJ2-7	CASSFLASSYEQYF	TGCGCCAGCAGCTTTTTAGCGTCTTCCTACGAGCAGTACTTC
TRBD1	TRBV5-1	-	TRBJ1-4	CASKARQGGEKLFF	TGCGCCAGCAAAGCCCGACAGGGGGGCGAAAAACTGTTTTTT
TRBD2	TRBV28	-	TRBJ2-1	CASSSQGLAGNSYNEQFF	TGTGCCAGCAGTTCCCAGGGACTAGCGGGGAACTCCTACAATGAGCAGTTCTTC
-	TRBV5-6	-	TRBJ1-4	CASSVRGGRNEKLFF	TGTGCCAGCAGCGTTCGGGGGGGCCGTAATGAAAAACTGTTTTTT
-	TRBV7-2	-	TRBJ2-7	CASSQDARDITYEQYF	TGCGCCAGCAGCCAAGATGCCCGGGACATAACCTACGAGCAGTACTTC
-	TRBV4-1	once	TRBJ2-3	CASSQVKGEASRTDTQYF	TGCGCCAGCAGCCAAGTCAAGGGAGAGGCGAGCAGAACAGATACGCAGTATTTT
TRBD2	TRBV27	-	TRBJ2-7	CASRLAGKYEQYF	TGTGCCAGCAGGTTAGCGGGAAAATACGAGCAGTACTTC
TRBD2	TRBV19	-	TRBJ2-7	CASSPSGPYEQYF	TGTGCCAGCTCACCTAGCGGGCCCTACGAGCAGTACTTC
TRBD2	TRBV7-9	-	TRBJ2-3	CASSLRSSGRSNTQYF	TGTGCCAGCAGCTTAAGGTCAAGCGGGAGGAGTAATACGCAGTATTTT
-	TRBV10-3	-	TRBJ2-2	CAIRALSGELFF	TGTGCCATACGGGCGCTTTCCGGGGAGCTGTTTTTT
-	TRBV10-1	-	TRBJ2-5	CAAGWVEKTQYF	TGCGCGGCCGGGTGGGTCGAAAAGACCCAGTACTTC
TRBD1	TRBV19	-	TRBJ2-1	CASSIMRRQGEKNEQFF	TGTGCCAGTAGTATAATGCGGCGACAGGGGGAAAAGAATGAGCAGTTCTTC
-	TRBV28	-	TRBJ2-5	CASSSGETQYF	TGTGCCAGCAGTTCTGGAGAGACCCAGTACTTC
TRBD1	TRBV29-1	-	TRBJ2-4	CSVDGPGGHIQYF	TGCAGCGTTGATGGGCCAGGGGGACACATTCAGTACTTC